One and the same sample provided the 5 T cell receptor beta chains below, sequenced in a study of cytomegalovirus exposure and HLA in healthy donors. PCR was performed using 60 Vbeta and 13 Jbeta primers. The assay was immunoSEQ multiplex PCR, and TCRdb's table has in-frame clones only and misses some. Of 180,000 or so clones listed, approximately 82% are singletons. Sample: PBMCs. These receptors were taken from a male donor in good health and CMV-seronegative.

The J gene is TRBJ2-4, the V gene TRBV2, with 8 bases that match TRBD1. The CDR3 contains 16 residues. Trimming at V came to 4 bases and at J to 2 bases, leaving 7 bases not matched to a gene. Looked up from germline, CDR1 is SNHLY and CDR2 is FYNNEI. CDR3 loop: CASSAETGVPKNIQYF. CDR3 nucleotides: TGTGCCAGCAGTGCGGAGACAGGGGTTCCCAAAAACATTCAGTACTTC.

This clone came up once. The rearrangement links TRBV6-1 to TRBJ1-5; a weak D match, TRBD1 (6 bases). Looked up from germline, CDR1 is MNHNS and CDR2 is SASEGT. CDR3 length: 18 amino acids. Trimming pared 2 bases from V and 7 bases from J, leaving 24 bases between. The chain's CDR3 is CASSEFGQGMFWGQPQHF. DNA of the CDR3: TGTGCCAGCAGTGAATTTGGGCAGGGGATGTTTTGGGGGCAGCCCCAGCATTTT.

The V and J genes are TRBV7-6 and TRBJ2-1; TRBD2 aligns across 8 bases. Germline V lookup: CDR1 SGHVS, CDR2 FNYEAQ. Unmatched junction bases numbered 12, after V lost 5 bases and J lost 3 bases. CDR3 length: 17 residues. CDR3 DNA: TGTGCCAGCAGCCCGGGAGGGACCGCGTACGACTACAATGAGCAGTTCTTC. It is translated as CASSPGGTAYDYNEQFF.

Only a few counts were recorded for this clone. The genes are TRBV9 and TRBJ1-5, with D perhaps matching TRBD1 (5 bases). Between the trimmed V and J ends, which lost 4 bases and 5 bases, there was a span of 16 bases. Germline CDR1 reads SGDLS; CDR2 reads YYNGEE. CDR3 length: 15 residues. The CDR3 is CASSPDGGEHQPQHF. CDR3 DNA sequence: TGTGCCAGCAGCCCCGACGGGGGAGAGCATCAGCCCCAGCATTTT. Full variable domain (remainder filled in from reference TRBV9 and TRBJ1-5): DSGVTQTPKHLITATGQRVTLRCSPRSGDLSVYWYQQSLDQGLQFLIQYYNGEERAKGNILERFSAQQFPDLHSELNLSSLELGDSALYFCASSPDGGEHQPQHFGDGTRLSIL.

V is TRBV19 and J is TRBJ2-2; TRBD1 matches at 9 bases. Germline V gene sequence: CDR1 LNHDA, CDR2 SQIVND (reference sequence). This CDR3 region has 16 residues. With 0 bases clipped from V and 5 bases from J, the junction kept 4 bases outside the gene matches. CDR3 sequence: CASSIEQGANTGELFF. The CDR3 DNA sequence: TGTGCCAGTAGTATAGAACAGGGGGCAAATACCGGGGAGCTGTTTTTT.